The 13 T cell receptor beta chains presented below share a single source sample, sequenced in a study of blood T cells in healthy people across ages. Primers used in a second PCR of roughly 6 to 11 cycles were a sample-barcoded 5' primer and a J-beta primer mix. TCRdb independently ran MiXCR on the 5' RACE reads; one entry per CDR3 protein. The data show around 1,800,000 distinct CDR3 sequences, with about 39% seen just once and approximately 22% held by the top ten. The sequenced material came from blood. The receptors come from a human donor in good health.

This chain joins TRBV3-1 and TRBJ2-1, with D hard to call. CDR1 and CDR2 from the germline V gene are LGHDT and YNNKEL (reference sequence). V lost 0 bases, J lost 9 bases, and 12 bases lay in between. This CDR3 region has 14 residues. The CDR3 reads CASSQDLGSSEQFF. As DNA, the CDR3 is TGTGCCAGCAGCCAAGATCTCGGAAGCAGTGAGCAGTTCTTC.

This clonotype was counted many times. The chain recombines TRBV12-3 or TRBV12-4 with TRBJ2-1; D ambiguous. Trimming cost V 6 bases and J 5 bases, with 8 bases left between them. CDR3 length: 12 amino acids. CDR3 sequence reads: CASSPLNNEQFF. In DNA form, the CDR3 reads TGTGCCAGCAGCCCCCTGAACAATGAGCAGTTCTTC.

The CDR3 nucleotides read TGTGCCAGCAGCTTTAGCACGGGGGATACGCAGTATTTT. Translation gives CASSFSTGDTQYF. The rearrangement joins TRBV7-2 to TRBJ2-3, with D possibly being TRBD2 (5 bases). V was cut by 3 bases and J by 6 bases, with 10 bases left in between. CDR3 size: 13 residues. CDR1 is SGHTA, CDR2 FQGNSA, per germline.

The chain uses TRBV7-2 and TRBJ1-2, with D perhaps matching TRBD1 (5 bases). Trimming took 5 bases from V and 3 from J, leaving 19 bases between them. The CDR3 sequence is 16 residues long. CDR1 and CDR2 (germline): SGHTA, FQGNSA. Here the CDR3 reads CASSPDSGRGYYGYTF. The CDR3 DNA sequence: TGTGCCAGCAGCCCCGACTCCGGAAGGGGTTACTATGGCTACACCTTC.

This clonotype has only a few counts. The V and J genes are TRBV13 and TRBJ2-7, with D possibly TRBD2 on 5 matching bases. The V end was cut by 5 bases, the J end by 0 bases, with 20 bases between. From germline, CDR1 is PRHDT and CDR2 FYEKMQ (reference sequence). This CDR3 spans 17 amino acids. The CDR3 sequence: CASSKLRGLKSSYEQYF. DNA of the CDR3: TGTGCCAGCAGCAAGCTCCGAGGGCTAAAGAGCTCCTACGAGCAGTACTTC.

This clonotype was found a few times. The CDR3 nucleotides are TGCGCCAGCAGCCAGGGGGCCCCTGAAGCTTTCTTT. Its translation is CASSQGAPEAFF. The chain recombines TRBV5-1 with TRBJ1-1; 8 nucleotides agree with TRBD1. Germline assignment: CDR1 SGHRS and CDR2 YFSETQ. V lost 4 bases, J lost 6 bases, and 2 bases stayed unmatched. This CDR3 is built from 12 residues.

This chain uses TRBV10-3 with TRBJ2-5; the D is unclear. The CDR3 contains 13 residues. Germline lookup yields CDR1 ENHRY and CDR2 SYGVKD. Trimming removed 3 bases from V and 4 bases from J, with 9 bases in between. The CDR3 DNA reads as TGTGCCATCAGTGAAGGTCGGGCAGAGACCCAGTACTTC. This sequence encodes CAISEGRAETQYF.

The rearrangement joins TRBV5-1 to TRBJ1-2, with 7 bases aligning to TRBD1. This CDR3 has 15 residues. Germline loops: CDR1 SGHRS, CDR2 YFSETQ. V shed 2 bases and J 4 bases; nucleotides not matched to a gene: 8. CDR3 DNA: TGCGCCAGCAGCTTCAATAGGGGGCGCGGCTATGGCTACACCTTC. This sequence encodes CASSFNRGRGYGYTF.

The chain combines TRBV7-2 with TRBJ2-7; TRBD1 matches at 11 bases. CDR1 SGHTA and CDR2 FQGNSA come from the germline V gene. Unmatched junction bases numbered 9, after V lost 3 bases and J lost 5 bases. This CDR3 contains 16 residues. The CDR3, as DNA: TGTGCCAGCAGCTTCTACAGGACAGGGGGCCTCCACGAGCAGTACTTC. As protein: CASSFYRTGGLHEQYF.

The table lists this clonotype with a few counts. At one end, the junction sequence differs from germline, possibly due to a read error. The DNA for the CDR3 is TGTGCCTGCAGCCGAGAAAGCGGGGGGCTGGCCTACGAGCAGTACTTC. Protein: CACSRESGGLAYEQYF. The rearrangement links TRBV3-1 to TRBJ2-7, with TRBD2 identical over 9 bases. The CDR3 is made up of 16 amino acids. CDR1 LGHDT and CDR2 YNNKEL come from the germline V gene (reference sequence).

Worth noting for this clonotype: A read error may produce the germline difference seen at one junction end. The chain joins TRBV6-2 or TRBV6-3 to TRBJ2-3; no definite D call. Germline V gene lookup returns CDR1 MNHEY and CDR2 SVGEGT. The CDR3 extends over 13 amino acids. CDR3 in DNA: TGTGCCAGCGGTTACTTAAGGGCAGATACGCAGTATTTT. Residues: CASGYLRADTQYF.

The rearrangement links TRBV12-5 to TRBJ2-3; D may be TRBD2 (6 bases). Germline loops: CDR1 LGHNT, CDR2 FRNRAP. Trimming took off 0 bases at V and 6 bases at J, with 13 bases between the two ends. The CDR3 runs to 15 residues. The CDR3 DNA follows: TGTGCTAGTGGTTTGGTAACGGAGGGGACGGATACGCAGTATTTT. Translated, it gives CASGLVTEGTDTQYF.

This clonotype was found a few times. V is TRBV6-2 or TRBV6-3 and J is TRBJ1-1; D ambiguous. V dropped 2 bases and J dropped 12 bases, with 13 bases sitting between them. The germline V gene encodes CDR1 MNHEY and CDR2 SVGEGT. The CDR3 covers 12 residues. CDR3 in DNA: TGTGCCAGCAGTTACGGACCGGGTGTAACTTTCTTT. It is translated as CASSYGPGVTFF.